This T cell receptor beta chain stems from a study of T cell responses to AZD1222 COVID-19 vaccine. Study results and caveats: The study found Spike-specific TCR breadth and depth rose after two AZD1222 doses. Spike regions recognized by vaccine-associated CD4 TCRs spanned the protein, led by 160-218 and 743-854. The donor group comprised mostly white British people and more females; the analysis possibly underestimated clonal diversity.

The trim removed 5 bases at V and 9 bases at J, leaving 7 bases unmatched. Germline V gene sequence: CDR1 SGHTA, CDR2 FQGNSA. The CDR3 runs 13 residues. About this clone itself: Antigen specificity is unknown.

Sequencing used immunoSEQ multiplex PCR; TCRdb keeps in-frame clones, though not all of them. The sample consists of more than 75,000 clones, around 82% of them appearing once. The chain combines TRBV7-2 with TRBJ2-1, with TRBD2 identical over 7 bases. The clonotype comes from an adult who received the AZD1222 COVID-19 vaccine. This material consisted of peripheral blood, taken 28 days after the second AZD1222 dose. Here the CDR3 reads CASSAGVGAEQFF. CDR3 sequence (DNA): TGTGCCAGCAGCGCGGGAGTCGGGGCTGAGCAGTTCTTC.